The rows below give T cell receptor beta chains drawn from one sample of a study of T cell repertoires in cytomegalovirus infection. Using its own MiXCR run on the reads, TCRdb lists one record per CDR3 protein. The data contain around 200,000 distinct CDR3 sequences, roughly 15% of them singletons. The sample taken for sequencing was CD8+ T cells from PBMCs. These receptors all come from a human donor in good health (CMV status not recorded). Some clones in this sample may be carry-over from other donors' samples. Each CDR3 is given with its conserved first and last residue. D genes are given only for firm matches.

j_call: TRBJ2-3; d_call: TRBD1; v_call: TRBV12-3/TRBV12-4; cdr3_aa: CASSLADRADGTDTQYF
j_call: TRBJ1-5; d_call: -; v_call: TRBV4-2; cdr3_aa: CASSPLAGNQPQHF
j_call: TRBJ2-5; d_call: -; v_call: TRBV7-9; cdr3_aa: CASSLVQSQETQYF
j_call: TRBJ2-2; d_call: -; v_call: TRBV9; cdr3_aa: CASSANKQGFTGELFF
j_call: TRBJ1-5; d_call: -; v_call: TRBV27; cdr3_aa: CASSSDRGNQPQHF
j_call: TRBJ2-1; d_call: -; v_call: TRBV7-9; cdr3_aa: CASSLGDRDRYNEQFF
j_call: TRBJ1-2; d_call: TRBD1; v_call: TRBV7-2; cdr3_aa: CASSLEDRGYGYTF
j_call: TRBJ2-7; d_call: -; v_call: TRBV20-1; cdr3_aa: CSARDCGGYEQYF
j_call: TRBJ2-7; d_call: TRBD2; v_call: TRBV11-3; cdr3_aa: CASSRAGRHYEQYF
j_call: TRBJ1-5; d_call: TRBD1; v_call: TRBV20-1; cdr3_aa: CSATPDRGDRSNQPQHF